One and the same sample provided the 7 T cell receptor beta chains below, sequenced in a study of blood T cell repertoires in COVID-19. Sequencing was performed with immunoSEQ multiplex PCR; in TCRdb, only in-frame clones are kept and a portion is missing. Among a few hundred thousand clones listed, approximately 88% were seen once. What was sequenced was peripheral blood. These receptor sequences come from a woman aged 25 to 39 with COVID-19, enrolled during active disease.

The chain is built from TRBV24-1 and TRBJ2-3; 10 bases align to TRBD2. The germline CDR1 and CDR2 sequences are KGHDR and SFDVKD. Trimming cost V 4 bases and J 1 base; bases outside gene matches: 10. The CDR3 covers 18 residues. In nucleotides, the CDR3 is TGTGCCACCAGTGACCGAAAAGCGGGGGGGCTCCGCACAGATACGCAGTATTTT. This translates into CATSDRKAGGLRTDTQYF.

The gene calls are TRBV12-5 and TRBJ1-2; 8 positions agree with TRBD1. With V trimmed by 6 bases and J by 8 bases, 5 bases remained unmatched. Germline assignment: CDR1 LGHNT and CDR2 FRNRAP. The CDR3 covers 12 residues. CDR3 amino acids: CASGRQGRGYTF. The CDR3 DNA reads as TGTGCTAGTGGCAGACAGGGGAGAGGCTACACCTTC. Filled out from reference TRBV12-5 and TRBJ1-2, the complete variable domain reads DARVTQTPRHKVTEMGQEVTMRCQPILGHNTVFWYRQTMMQGLELLAYFRNRAPLDDSGMPKDRFSAEMPDATLATLKIQPSEPRDSAVYFCASGRQGRGYTFGSGTRLTVV.

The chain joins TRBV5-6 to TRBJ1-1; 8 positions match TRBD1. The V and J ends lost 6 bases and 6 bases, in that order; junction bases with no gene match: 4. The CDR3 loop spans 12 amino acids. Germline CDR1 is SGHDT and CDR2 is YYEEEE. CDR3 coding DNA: TGTGCCAGCACGACAGGGGCGGCTGAAGCTTTCTTT. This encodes CASTTGAAEAFF.

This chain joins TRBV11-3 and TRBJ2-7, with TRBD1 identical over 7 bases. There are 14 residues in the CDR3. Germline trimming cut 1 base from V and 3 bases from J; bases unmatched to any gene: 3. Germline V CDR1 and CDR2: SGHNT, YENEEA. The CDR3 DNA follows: TGTGCCAGCAGCTTAGTCCCAGGGGGCTACGAGCAGTACTTC. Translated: CASSLVPGGYEQYF.

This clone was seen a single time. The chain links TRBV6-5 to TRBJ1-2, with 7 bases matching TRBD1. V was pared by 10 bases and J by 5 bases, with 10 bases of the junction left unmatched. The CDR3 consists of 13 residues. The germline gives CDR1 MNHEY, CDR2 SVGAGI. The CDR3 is CATSRDSHYGYTF. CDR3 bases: TGTGCCACCAGCCGGGACAGTCATTATGGCTACACCTTC.

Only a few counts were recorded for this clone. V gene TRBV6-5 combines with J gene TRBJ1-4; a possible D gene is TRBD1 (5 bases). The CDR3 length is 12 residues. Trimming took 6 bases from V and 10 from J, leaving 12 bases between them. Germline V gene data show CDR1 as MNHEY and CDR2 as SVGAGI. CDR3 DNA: TGTGCCAGCAGCGCACTGGGGGGAAAACTGTTTTTT. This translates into CASSALGGKLFF.

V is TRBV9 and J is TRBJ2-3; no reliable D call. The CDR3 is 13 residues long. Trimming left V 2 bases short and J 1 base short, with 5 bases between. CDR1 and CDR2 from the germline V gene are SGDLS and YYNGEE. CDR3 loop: CASSVGRTDTQYF. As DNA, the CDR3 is TGTGCCAGCAGCGTTGGGCGCACAGATACGCAGTATTTT.